Listed below are T cell receptor beta chains from one sample, sequenced in a study of T cell repertoires in cytomegalovirus infection. One entry per CDR3 protein results from TCRdb running MiXCR on the reads. The sample has some 180,000 distinct CDR3 sequences; around 20% are singletons. The material sequenced was PBMCs. All receptors derive from a human donor in good health (CMV status not recorded). Some clones in this sample may be carry-over from other donors' samples. Each CDR3 is given with its conserved first and last residue. D genes are given only for firm matches. Expanded clones get a size class; other rows say once, few or many, or leave the size out.

clone_size,d_call,j_call,v_call,cdr3_aa,cdr3_nt
NA,NA,TRBJ2-1,TRBV30,CAWSAHRWVNF,TGTGCCTGGAGTGCCCACAGGTGGGTAAACTTC
NA,NA,TRBJ2-7,TRBV20-1,CSALSFGSYEQYF,TGCAGTGCCCTCTCTTTTGGCAGCTACGAGCAGTACTTC
many,NA,TRBJ2-3,TRBV28,CASSLLGSGTDTQYF,TGTGCCAGCAGTTTATTAGGGTCGGGTACAGATACGCAGTATTTT
NA,NA,TRBJ2-1,TRBV27,CASSRDPFPGNEQFF,TGTGCCAGCAGTAGGGACCCCTTTCCCGGCAATGAGCAGTTCTTC
NA,NA,TRBJ2-1,TRBV28,CASTLTARDEQFF,TGTGCCAGCACCTTGACAGCGCGCGATGAGCAGTTCTTC
NA,NA,TRBJ1-5,TRBV11-2,CASSLGAVNQPQHF,TGTGCCAGCAGCTTAGGGGCAGTCAATCAGCCCCAGCATTTT
few,NA,TRBJ1-1,TRBV7-2,CASSPRGVEGTEAFF,TGTGCCAGCAGCCCAAGGGGGGTGGAGGGCACTGAAGCTTTCTTT
many,TRBD2,TRBJ2-1,TRBV29-1,CSVEVAGGPFNEQFF,TGCAGCGTTGAAGTAGCGGGAGGGCCCTTCAATGAGCAGTTCTTC
few,NA,TRBJ1-2,TRBV20-1,CSVPGNSFWTF,TGCAGTGTCCCCGGAAACAGCTTCTGGACCTTC
few,NA,TRBJ1-2,TRBV7-3,CASSDGTGIRGYTF,TGTGCCAGCAGCGATGGGACGGGGATTAGAGGCTACACCTTC
few,NA,TRBJ1-6,TRBV20-1,CSASRDINSPLHF,TGCAGTGCTAGCCGGGACATAAATTCACCCCTCCACTTT
NA,TRBD2,TRBJ2-7,TRBV6-5,CASSTSLAAYEQYF,TGTGCCAGCAGTACCTCACTAGCGGCCTACGAGCAGTACTTC
NA,TRBD1,TRBJ2-7,TRBV13,CASSSEGDSRSYEQYF,TGTGCCAGCAGCTCAGAGGGGGACAGTCGATCCTACGAGCAGTACTTC
NA,NA,TRBJ2-6,TRBV7-3,CASSKSGGSGANVLTF,TGTGCCAGCAGCAAGAGTGGGGGCTCTGGGGCCAACGTCCTGACTTTC
NA,TRBD1,TRBJ2-1,TRBV6-1,CASRERDRGSYNEQFF,TGTGCCAGCAGAGAGCGAGACAGGGGCTCCTACAATGAGCAGTTCTTC
NA,TRBD1,TRBJ1-2,TRBV5-1,CASRTGLMNYGYTF,TGCGCCAGTCGGACAGGGCTTATGAACTATGGCTACACCTTC
NA,NA,TRBJ1-1,TRBV6-2/TRBV6-3,CASTFSGVGTEAFF,TGTGCCAGCACCTTCTCGGGAGTCGGGACTGAAGCTTTCTTT
few,NA,TRBJ2-7,TRBV6-2/TRBV6-3,CASSYRLPYEQYF,TGTGCCAGCAGCTACCGCCTCCCCTACGAGCAGTACTTC
few,NA,TRBJ1-4,TRBV7-9,CASSLEGNNEKLFF,TGTGCCAGCAGCTTAGAGGGGAATAATGAAAAACTGTTTTTT
many,NA,TRBJ1-5,TRBV12-3/TRBV12-4,CASRATGHSNQPQHF,TGTGCCAGCAGAGCGACAGGCCATAGCAATCAGCCCCAGCATTTT
few,NA,TRBJ1-6,TRBV20-1,CSAGPRGDNSPLHF,TGCAGTGCTGGACCCCGAGGGGATAATTCACCCCTCCACTTT
few,NA,TRBJ2-7,TRBV29-1,CSARGLPNYEQYF,TGCAGCGCGCGGGGACTCCCTAACTACGAGCAGTACTTC
NA,TRBD1,TRBJ2-7,TRBV20-1,CSARDGQGPSYEQYF,TGCAGTGCTAGAGACGGACAGGGGCCCTCCTACGAGCAGTACTTC
NA,NA,TRBJ1-1,TRBV19,CASGWGDEAFF,TGTGCCAGTGGGTGGGGAGACGAAGCTTTCTTT
NA,TRBD2,TRBJ2-1,TRBV5-1,CASSQPLAGDLYNEQFF,TGCGCCAGCAGCCAACCGTTAGCGGGAGATCTCTACAATGAGCAGTTCTTC
few,NA,TRBJ2-2,TRBV11-3,CASSSPGPALTGELFF,TGTGCCAGCAGCTCTCCCGGGCCCGCGTTGACCGGGGAGCTGTTTTTT
few,NA,TRBJ2-7,TRBV6-5,CASSRGHFYEQYF,TGTGCCAGCAGCCGCGGACATTTCTACGAGCAGTACTTC
NA,NA,TRBJ1-3,TRBV6-6,CASSSGGGSGNTIYF,TGTGCCAGCAGTTCCGGCGGGGGCTCTGGAAACACCATATATTTT
NA,TRBD2,TRBJ2-2,TRBV6-6,CASSDSGSYTGELFF,TGTGCCAGCAGCGATAGCGGGAGTTACACCGGGGAGCTGTTTTTT
NA,TRBD1,TRBJ2-7,TRBV4-1,CASSQLSQGRGEQYF,TGCGCCAGCAGCCAATTGTCACAGGGGAGAGGGGAGCAGTACTTC
NA,TRBD1,TRBJ1-2,TRBV11-3,CASGQGADGYTF,TGTGCCAGTGGACAGGGGGCGGATGGCTACACCTTC
many,NA,TRBJ2-1,TRBV7-7,CASSPSSWNEQFF,TGTGCTAGCAGCCCCAGTAGTTGGAATGAGCAGTTCTTC
many,NA,TRBJ2-7,TRBV12-3/TRBV12-4,CASSPGNTYEQYF,TGTGCCAGCAGCCCCGGGAACACCTACGAGCAGTACTTC
few,NA,TRBJ2-5,TRBV29-1,CSVEWLVGETQYF,TGCAGCGTTGAATGGCTAGTGGGGGAGACCCAGTACTTC
few,NA,TRBJ2-1,TRBV5-1,CASSASRGSGREQFF,TGCGCCAGCAGCGCCTCTAGGGGATCAGGACGTGAGCAGTTCTTC
few,NA,TRBJ2-1,TRBV20-1,CSARERARGEQFF,TGCAGTGCCCGAGAACGAGCACGGGGGGAGCAGTTCTTC
many,TRBD1,TRBJ2-1,TRBV12-3/TRBV12-4,CASRLTGGAYNEQFF,TGTGCCAGCAGGTTGACAGGGGGGGCCTACAATGAGCAGTTCTTC
many,NA,TRBJ2-1,TRBV5-6,CASSLALSSSYNEQFF,TGTGCCAGCAGCTTGGCGCTCTCTAGCTCCTACAATGAGCAGTTCTTC
NA,TRBD2,TRBJ2-7,TRBV20-1,CSANRGRGSYEQYF,TGCAGTGCTAACCGCGGGAGGGGTTCCTACGAGCAGTACTTC
many,NA,TRBJ2-1,TRBV28,CASSQGVIEQFF,TGTGCCAGCAGTCAAGGTGTGATTGAGCAGTTCTTC
NA,TRBD1,TRBJ1-1,TRBV28,CASSLDRVVTEAFF,TGTGCCAGCAGTTTAGACAGGGTCGTAACTGAAGCTTTCTTT
NA,NA,TRBJ1-1,TRBV20-1,CSAHTVAIHTEAFF,TGCAGTGCTCATACCGTGGCCATTCACACTGAAGCTTTCTTT
few,NA,TRBJ1-1,TRBV2,CASSETGTQAFF,TGTGCCAGCAGTGAAACCGGGACCCAAGCTTTCTTT
few,NA,TRBJ1-1,TRBV14,CASSQPLNTEAFF,TGTGCCAGCAGCCAACCCTTGAACACTGAAGCTTTCTTT
many,TRBD1,TRBJ1-2,TRBV19,CASTRGQGDGYTF,TGTGCCAGTACCCGGGGGCAGGGGGATGGCTACACCTTC
NA,NA,TRBJ1-5,TRBV6-5,CASSLDRNQPQHF,TGTGCCAGCAGTCTGGACAGAAATCAGCCCCAGCATTTT
NA,NA,TRBJ2-7,TRBV28,CASSSDTLGEQYF,TGTGCCAGCAGTTCAGATACCCTGGGAGAGCAGTACTTC
NA,NA,TRBJ1-1,TRBV29-1,CSVEQRLNTEAFF,TGCAGCGTTGAACAACGGCTGAACACTGAAGCTTTCTTT
NA,TRBD2,TRBJ2-3,TRBV5-1,CASSLSSGGTTQYF,TGCGCCAGCAGCTTGTCTAGCGGGGGGACGACGCAGTATTTT
few,TRBD1,TRBJ1-1,TRBV7-2,CASSSGQGLLEAFF,TGTGCCAGCAGCTCAGGACAGGGTTTACTTGAAGCTTTCTTT
few,NA,TRBJ2-3,TRBV6-5,CASSSLTLFPTDTQYF,TGTGCCAGCAGTAGTTTGACCCTCTTCCCCACAGATACGCAGTATTTT
NA,NA,TRBJ2-4,TRBV12-3/TRBV12-4,CASSFEQTNIQYF,TGTGCCAGCAGTTTTGAACAGACAAACATTCAGTACTTC
NA,NA,TRBJ1-2,TRBV20-1,CSASPGQAYGYTF,TGCAGTGCTAGCCCAGGGCAGGCCTATGGCTACACCTTC
few,NA,TRBJ1-1,TRBV7-2,CASSLRRTNTEAFF,TGTGCCAGCAGCTTACGTCGTACGAACACTGAAGCTTTCTTT
NA,NA,TRBJ2-3,TRBV5-1,CASSLVGGTRPDTQYF,TGCGCCAGCAGCTTGGTAGGAGGCACTCGGCCAGATACGCAGTATTTT